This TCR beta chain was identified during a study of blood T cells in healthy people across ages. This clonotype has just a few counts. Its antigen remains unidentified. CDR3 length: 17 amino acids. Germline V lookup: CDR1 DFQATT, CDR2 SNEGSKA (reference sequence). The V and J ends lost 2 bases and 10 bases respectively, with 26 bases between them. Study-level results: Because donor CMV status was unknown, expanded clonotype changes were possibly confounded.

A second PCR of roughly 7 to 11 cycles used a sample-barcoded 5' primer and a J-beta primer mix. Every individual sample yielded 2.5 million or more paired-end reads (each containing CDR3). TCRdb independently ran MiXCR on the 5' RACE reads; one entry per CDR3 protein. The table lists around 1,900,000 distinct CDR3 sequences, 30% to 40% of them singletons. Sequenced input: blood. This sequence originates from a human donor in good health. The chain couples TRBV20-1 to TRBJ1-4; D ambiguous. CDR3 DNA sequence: TGCAGTGCTAGACCTCGTTCCGGGCTGCCCTCGCGGGGAAAACTGTTTTTT. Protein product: CSARPRSGLPSRGKLFF.